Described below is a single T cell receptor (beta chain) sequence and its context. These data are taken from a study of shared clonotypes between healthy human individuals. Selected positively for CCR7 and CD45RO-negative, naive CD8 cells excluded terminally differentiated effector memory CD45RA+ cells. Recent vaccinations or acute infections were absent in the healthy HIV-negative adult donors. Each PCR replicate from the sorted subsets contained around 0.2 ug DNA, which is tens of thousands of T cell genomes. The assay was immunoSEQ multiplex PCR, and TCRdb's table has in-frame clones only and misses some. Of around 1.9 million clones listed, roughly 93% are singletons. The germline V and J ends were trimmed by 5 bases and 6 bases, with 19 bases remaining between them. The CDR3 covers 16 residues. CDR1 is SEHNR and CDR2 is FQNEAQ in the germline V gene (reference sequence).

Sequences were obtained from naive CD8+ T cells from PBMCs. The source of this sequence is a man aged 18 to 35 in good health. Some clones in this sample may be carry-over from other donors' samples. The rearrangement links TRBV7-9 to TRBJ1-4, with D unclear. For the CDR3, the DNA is TGTGCCAGCAGCCTAAGGGTGGGTTTCCATGATGAAAAACTGTTTTTT. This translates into CASSLRVGFHDEKLFF.